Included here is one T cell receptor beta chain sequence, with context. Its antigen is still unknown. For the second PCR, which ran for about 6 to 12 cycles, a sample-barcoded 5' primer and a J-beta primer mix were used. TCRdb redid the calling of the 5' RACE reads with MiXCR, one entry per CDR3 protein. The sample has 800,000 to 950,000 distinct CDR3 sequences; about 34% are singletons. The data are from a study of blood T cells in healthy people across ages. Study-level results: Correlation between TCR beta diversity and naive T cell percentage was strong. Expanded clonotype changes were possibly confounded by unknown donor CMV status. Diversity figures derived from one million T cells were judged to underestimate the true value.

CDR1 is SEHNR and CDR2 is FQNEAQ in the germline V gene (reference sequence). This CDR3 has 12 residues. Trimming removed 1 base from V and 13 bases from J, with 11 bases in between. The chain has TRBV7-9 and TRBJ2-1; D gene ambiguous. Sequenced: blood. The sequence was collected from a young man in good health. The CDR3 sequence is CASSLDPETQFF. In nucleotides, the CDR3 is TGTGCCAGCAGCTTAGACCCGGAGACCCAGTTCTTC. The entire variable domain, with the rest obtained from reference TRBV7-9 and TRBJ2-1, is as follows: DTGVSQNPRHKITKRGQNVTFRCDPISEHNRLYWYRQTLGQGPEFLTYFQNEAQLEKSRLLSDRFSAERPKGSFSTLEIQRTEQGDSAMYLCASSLDPETQFFGPGTRLTVL.